The rows below give T cell receptor beta chains drawn from one sample of a study of T cells after yellow fever vaccination. MiXCR, applied by TCRdb to the 5' RACE reads, yields one record per CDR3 protein. The data hold about 340,000 distinct CDR3 sequences, with 8.7% observed a single time. This specimen consisted of PBMCs, obtained on the day of the first yellow fever vaccination. All receptors derive from a young man who received the YFV17D yellow fever vaccine. The CDR3 runs from the conserved cysteine through the conserved F or W. D genes are given only for firm matches. Only some rows state a clone size, as once, few, many or a class for expanded clones.

13	TRBV20-1	few	.	TRBJ2-3	TGCAGTGCTAGTATTAGCACTGCAGATACGCAGTATTTT	CSASISTADTQYF
15	TRBV14	.	.	TRBJ2-5	TGTGCCAGCAGCCAAGCCCTGGACTCCCAGGGGACCCAGTACTTC	CASSQALDSQGTQYF
15	TRBV28	.	TRBD2	TRBJ2-3	TGTGCCAGCAGTCCCCCGGGACTAGCGATAGATACGCAGTATTTT	CASSPPGLAIDTQYF
16	TRBV9	.	.	TRBJ2-5	TGTGCCAGCAGCGTAGGCCTCGACTCGGCCGAAGGGACCCAGTACTTC	CASSVGLDSAEGTQYF
13	TRBV10-2	few	.	TRBJ2-7	TGCGCCAGCAGTGCGGGTCAAGCCTACGAGCAGTACTTC	CASSAGQAYEQYF
12	TRBV19	.	.	TRBJ1-4	TGTGCCAGTAGTTTTCTCCTACAGCCACTGTTTTTT	CASSFLLQPLFF
13	TRBV6-2/TRBV6-3	.	.	TRBJ1-5	TGTGCCAGTACCCCGGGCCCATCTCAGCCCCAGCATTTT	CASTPGPSQPQHF
13	TRBV20-1	many	.	TRBJ2-5	TGCAGTGCCCCTCTACAGTACCAAGAGACCCAGTACTTC	CSAPLQYQETQYF
14	TRBV12-3/TRBV12-4	many	TRBD1	TRBJ1-6	TGTGCCAGCAGGGGTACAGGGGGTATCTCACCCCTCCACTTT	CASRGTGGISPLHF
15	TRBV6-2/TRBV6-3	.	.	TRBJ2-4	TGTGCCAGCAACGGTCCTCCAAGAGTAGGAAACATTCAGTACTTC	CASNGPPRVGNIQYF
13	TRBV20-1	many	.	TRBJ2-1	TGCAGTGCTAGGGAGGACCATTACAATGAGCAGTTCTTC	CSAREDHYNEQFF
16	TRBV7-9	few	.	TRBJ1-3	TGTGCCAGCAGCTCTACCGGGACACGATCTGGAAACACCATATATTTT	CASSSTGTRSGNTIYF
14	TRBV14	.	TRBD2	TRBJ2-3	TGTGCCAGCAGCCAAGCGGGACTAGCAAATACGCAGTATTTT	CASSQAGLANTQYF
13	TRBV29-1	many	.	TRBJ2-1	TGCAGCGTTGTAAGGGTGGCCTACAATGAGCAGTTCTTC	CSVVRVAYNEQFF
15	TRBV12-3/TRBV12-4	few	TRBD2	TRBJ2-3	TGTGCCAGCAGTTCGAGCGGGGGGGCCTGGGATACGCAGTATTTT	CASSSSGGAWDTQYF
16	TRBV29-1	.	.	TRBJ2-1	TGCAGCGTTGAAGATCTTGGTCCCAACTCCTACAATGAGCAGTTCTTC	CSVEDLGPNSYNEQFF
12	TRBV29-1	.	.	TRBJ1-2	TGCAGCTGCGCAGAGGTTCACTATGGCTACACCTTC	CSCAEVHYGYTF
15	TRBV27	.	.	TRBJ2-3	TGTGCCAGCAGTTTAACGGGGGGCTGGGCAGATACGCAGTATTTT	CASSLTGGWADTQYF
15	TRBV5-1	few	.	TRBJ1-5	TGCGCCAGCAGCTTAATACCGGACGGAAATCAGCCCCAGCATTTT	CASSLIPDGNQPQHF
15	TRBV5-1	.	TRBD1	TRBJ2-1	TGCGCCAGCAGCTTGTCCGGACAGGTCAACAATGAGCAGTTCTTC	CASSLSGQVNNEQFF
12	TRBV24-1	few	.	TRBJ1-2	TGTGCCACCAGTGATGGAAACTATGGCTACACCTTC	CATSDGNYGYTF
16	TRBV10-3	.	.	TRBJ1-5	TGTGCCATCAGTGAGCCCCCGGGTCTGAGCAATCAGCCCCAGCATTTT	CAISEPPGLSNQPQHF
15	TRBV12-3/TRBV12-4	many	.	TRBJ2-1	TGTGCCAGCAGTTCCCAGGGGGGGAGTTACAATGAGCAGTTCTTC	CASSSQGGSYNEQFF
12	TRBV2	.	.	TRBJ2-3	TGTGCCAGCAGTGAGAGGGCAGATACGCAGTATTTT	CASSERADTQYF
19	TRBV9	few	TRBD2	TRBJ2-2	TGTGCCAGCAGCACTAGCCCGATCGGGACTAGCGGGGGGCACGGGGAGCTGTTTTTT	CASSTSPIGTSGGHGELFF
17	TRBV5-1	many	TRBD1	TRBJ1-2	TGCGCCAGCAGCTCTCCGGGGACAGGGGCCTTAAACTATGGCTACACCTTC	CASSSPGTGALNYGYTF
16	TRBV20-1	.	TRBD1	TRBJ1-5	TGCAGTGCTAGTCCAGGGGGGTTCTATAGCAATCAGCCCCAGCATTTT	CSASPGGFYSNQPQHF
14	TRBV7-2	.	.	TRBJ2-3	TGTGCCAGCAGCTTCCTGATGACCACAGATACGCAGTATTTT	CASSFLMTTDTQYF
10	TRBV10-3	many	.	TRBJ2-5	TGTGCCACCGGGAAAGAGACCCAGTACTTC	CATGKETQYF
15	TRBV20-1	few	.	TRBJ1-6	TGCAGTGCTAGAGTTCAGAGCTCCTATAATTCACCCCTCCACTTT	CSARVQSSYNSPLHF
12	TRBV19	.	.	TRBJ1-2	TGTGCCAGTAAACAGGGCGAGAGTGGCTACACCTTC	CASKQGESGYTF
15	TRBV6-5	many	.	TRBJ1-6	TGTGCCAGCAGTTTTAAGGTCAGAAGGAATTCACCCCTCCACTTT	CASSFKVRRNSPLHF
13	TRBV10-1	.	.	TRBJ2-7	TGCGCCAGCAGTGGTGAACAGGGCAGGGAGCAGTACTTC	CASSGEQGREQYF
14	TRBV30	few	.	TRBJ2-2	TGTGCCTGGAGCGGGGTGTGGCGGTCCGGGGAGCTGTTTTTT	CAWSGVWRSGELFF
14	TRBV13	few	.	TRBJ2-1	TGTGCCAGCAGCCCCCGGGACGGGTTGGATGAGCAGTTCTTC	CASSPRDGLDEQFF
14	TRBV7-6	.	.	TRBJ2-2	TGTGCCAGCAGCCCCCTACAGGTCCCCGGGGAGCTGTTTTTT	CASSPLQVPGELFF
16	TRBV5-1	.	TRBD1	TRBJ2-2	TGCGCCAGCAGCTTAGACAGGGATGTTGACACCGGGGAGCTGTTTTTT	CASSLDRDVDTGELFF
14	TRBV4-1	.	.	TRBJ2-7	TGCGCCAGCAGCCAAGAACAGGGTTTCTACGAGCAGTACTTC	CASSQEQGFYEQYF
13	TRBV18	.	.	TRBJ1-4	TGTGCCAGCTTAAGTTCTCTTGATGAAAAACTGTTTTTT	CASLSSLDEKLFF
14	TRBV13	many	.	TRBJ1-1	TGTGCCAGCAGCTTTGGGGGAAGGAATACTGAAGCTTTCTTT	CASSFGGRNTEAFF
13	TRBV20-1	many	.	TRBJ2-4	TGCAGTGCTGCAGACCTAGCCAAAAACATTCAGTACTTC	CSAADLAKNIQYF
13	TRBV2	many	.	TRBJ1-1	TGTGCCAGCACCAAGACGGAGAACACTGAAGCTTTCTTT	CASTKTENTEAFF
15	TRBV12-3/TRBV12-4	.	TRBD1	TRBJ1-4	TGTGCCAGCAGCAGGACAGGGCTGGATAATGAAAAACTGTTTTTT	CASSRTGLDNEKLFF
13	TRBV24-1	few	.	TRBJ2-1	TGTGCCACCTCACCGGAGTCCTACAATGAGCAGTTCTTC	CATSPESYNEQFF
15	TRBV6-1	few	.	TRBJ1-3	TGTGCCAGCAGCGCACCTGACAGGTCTGGAAACACCATATATTTT	CASSAPDRSGNTIYF
13	TRBV6-1	.	.	TRBJ2-3	TGTGCCAGCAACCCCTTCGGGGGAAATACGCAGTATTTT	CASNPFGGNTQYF
16	TRBV7-9	.	TRBD1	TRBJ2-7	TGTGCCAGCAGTCGCGCCCAGGGGGTTACACCCTACGAGCAGTACTTC	CASSRAQGVTPYEQYF
13	TRBV9	many	.	TRBJ1-1	TGTGCCAGCAGCGTCGTGTTGGGGAGTGAAGCTTTCTTT	CASSVVLGSEAFF
13	TRBV5-1	few	.	TRBJ1-2	TGCGCCAGCAGCTTGGCCTCTGGGTTCGGCTACACCTTC	CASSLASGFGYTF
16	TRBV6-5	.	.	TRBJ1-2	TGTGCCAGCAGTTACTCGACGGGAGACCTTAACTATGGCTACACCTTC	CASSYSTGDLNYGYTF
14	TRBV7-6	many	.	TRBJ2-7	TGTGCCAGCAGCTTACGGCAGGGCTCCTACGAGCAGTACTTC	CASSLRQGSYEQYF
15	TRBV20-1	.	.	TRBJ1-4	TGCACAAGCCGACCGCAGGGATTAAGTAATGAAAAACTGTTTTTT	CTSRPQGLSNEKLFF
14	TRBV7-8	.	.	TRBJ1-5	TGTGCCAGCAGCTTAAACGCGGATGGCCAGCCCCAGCATTTT	CASSLNADGQPQHF
16	TRBV10-3	.	.	TRBJ1-4	TGTGCCATCAGTGAGTCCGCGGACAGTTATAATGAAAAACTGTTTTTT	CAISESADSYNEKLFF